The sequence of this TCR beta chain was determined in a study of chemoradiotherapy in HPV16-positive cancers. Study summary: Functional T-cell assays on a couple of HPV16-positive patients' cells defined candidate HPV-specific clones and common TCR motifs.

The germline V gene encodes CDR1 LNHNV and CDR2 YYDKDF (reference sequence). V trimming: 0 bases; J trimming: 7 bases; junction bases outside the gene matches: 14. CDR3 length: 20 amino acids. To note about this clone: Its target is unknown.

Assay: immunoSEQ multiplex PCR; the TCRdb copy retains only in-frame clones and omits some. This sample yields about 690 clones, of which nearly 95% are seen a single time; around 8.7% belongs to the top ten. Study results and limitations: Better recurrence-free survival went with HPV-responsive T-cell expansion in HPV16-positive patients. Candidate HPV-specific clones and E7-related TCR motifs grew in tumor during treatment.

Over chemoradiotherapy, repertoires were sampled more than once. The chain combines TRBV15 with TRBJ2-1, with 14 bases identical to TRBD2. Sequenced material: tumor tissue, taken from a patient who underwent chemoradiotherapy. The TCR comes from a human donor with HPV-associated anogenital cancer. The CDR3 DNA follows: TGTGCCACCAGCAGAGAGACTAGCGGGAGGGCCTCTCGTCTTTTGAATGAGCAGTTCTTC. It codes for CATSRETSGRASRLLNEQFF.